This T cell receptor beta chain was recorded in a study of OX40 agonist ivuxolimab in advanced cancers. Study at large: The dose-escalation cohort was around 83% male, with a mean age of around 60 years, ranging roughly 20 to 90. Enrollees could have had prior anti-PD-1, anti-PD-L1 or anti-CTLA-4 therapy, which 40% had received.

Only in-frame clones appear in the TCRdb table, and some are missing; sequencing was by immunoSEQ multiplex PCR. The sample includes roughly 100,000 clones, 80% to 90% of them seen just once. With regard to this clone: Its matching antigen is unknown.

The CDR3 is 14 amino acids. The V and J ends lost 5 bases and 7 bases respectively, with 18 bases between them. CDR1 and CDR2 (germline): KGHSH, LQKENI. Study-level points and caveats: Expanded clones were, on average, more numerous among CD8+ T cells than CD4+. Doses of 0.1 to 3.0 mg/kg were accompanied by clonal expansion of CD4+ and CD8+ blood T cells by week 6.

The gene calls are TRBV18 and TRBJ2-7; possibly TRBD1 for D (5 bases). The source is an adult with an advanced solid tumor such as melanoma, head and neck, liver or kidney cancer. The sequencing here drew on CD4+ or CD8+ T cells sorted from blood, taken in a trial of the OX40 agonist ivuxolimab. In DNA form, the CDR3 reads TGTGCCAGCTCATATCTTGACAGAACCTGGGAGCAGTACTTC. It specifies CASSYLDRTWEQYF.